This T cell receptor beta chain is drawn from a study of blood T cell repertoires in COVID-19. The CDR3 has 15 amino acids. Germline assignment: CDR1 KGHSH and CDR2 LQKENI. Trimming cost V 3 bases and J 1 base, with 12 bases left between them. Profiling relied on immunoSEQ multiplex PCR, and the TCRdb table lists in-frame clones only, not all of them. Here the sample spans 55,000 to 75,000 clones, about 81% being singletons. The TCR was taken from a man aged 80 or over with acute or convalescent COVID-19. The rearrangement joins TRBV18 to TRBJ2-5, with D possibly matching TRBD2 (5 bases). The material sequenced was peripheral blood. CDR3 DNA sequence: TGTGCCAGCTCACCCTCCGAGGGATCCCAAGAGACCCAGTACTTC. Translated: CASSPSEGSQETQYF.